This T cell receptor beta chain comes out of a study of CD8+ T cells in alopecia areata. Study summary: Administration of oral tofacitinib to treated patients was at 5 to 10 mg twice daily.

This clone was seen at least ten times. CDR3 size: 11 residues. V gave up 5 bases and J gave up 7 bases, with 6 bases separating them. RNA extraction was followed by reverse transcription into cDNA, which acted as the sequencing template. Here immunoSEQ multiplex PCR was the method, and the copy in TCRdb shows in-frame clones only, minus some. The profile shows some 110,000 clones, 35% to 40% of them singletons. Sequenced: CD4+ T cells sorted from blood. The V gene is TRBV23-1, the J gene TRBJ2-1; no definite D call. TRBV23-1 is flagged as an ORF with uncertain function. This sequence originates from a human donor with alopecia areata. The chain's CDR3 is CASSWRNEQFF. DNA for the CDR3: TGCGCCAGCAGTTGGCGAAATGAGCAGTTCTTC.